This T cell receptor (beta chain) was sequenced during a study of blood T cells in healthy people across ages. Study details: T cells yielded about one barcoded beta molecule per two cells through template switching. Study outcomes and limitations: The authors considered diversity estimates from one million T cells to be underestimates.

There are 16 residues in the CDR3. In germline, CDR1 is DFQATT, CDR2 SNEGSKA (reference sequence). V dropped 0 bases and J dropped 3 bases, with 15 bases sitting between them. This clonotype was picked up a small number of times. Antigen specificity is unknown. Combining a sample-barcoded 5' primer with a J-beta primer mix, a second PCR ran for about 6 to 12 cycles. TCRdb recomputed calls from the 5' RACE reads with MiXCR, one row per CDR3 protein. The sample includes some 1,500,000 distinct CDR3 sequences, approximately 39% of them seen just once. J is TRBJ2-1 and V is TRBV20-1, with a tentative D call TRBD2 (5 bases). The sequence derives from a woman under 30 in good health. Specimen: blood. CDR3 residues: CSARELQAEHYNEQFF. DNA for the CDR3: TGCAGTGCTAGAGAACTTCAAGCGGAGCACTACAATGAGCAGTTCTTC.